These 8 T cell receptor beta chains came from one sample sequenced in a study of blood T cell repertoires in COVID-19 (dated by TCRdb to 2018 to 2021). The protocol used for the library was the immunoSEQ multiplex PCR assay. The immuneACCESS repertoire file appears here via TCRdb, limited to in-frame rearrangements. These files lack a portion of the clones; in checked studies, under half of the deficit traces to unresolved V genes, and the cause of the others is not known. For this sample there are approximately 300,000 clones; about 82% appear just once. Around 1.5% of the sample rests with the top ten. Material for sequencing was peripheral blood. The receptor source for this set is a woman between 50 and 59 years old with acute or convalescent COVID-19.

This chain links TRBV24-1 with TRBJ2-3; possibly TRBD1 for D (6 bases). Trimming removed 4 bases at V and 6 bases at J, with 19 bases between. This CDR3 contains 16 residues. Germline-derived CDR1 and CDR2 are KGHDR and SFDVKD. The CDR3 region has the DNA TGTGCCACCAGTGACCCGGGACAAGGATTTAAGGATACGCAGTATTTT. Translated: CATSDPGQGFKDTQYF.

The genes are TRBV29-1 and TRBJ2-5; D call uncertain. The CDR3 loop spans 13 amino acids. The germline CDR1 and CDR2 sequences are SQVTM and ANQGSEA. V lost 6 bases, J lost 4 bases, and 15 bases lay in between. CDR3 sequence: CSVVMGSSETQYF. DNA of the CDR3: TGCAGCGTCGTAATGGGCTCCTCAGAGACCCAGTACTTC.

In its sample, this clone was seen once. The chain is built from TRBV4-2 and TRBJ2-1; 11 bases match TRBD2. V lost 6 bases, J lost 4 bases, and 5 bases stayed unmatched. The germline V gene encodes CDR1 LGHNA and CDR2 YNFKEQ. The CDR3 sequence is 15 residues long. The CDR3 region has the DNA TGTGCCAGCAGTGCCGGGACTAGCGGATACAATGAGCAGTTCTTC. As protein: CASSAGTSGYNEQFF.

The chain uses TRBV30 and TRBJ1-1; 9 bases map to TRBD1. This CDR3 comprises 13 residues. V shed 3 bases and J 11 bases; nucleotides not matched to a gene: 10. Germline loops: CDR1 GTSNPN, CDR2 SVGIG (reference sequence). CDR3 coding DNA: TGTGCCTGGAGGGGGGACAGGGTCATAACGGCTTTCTTT. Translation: CAWRGDRVITAFF.

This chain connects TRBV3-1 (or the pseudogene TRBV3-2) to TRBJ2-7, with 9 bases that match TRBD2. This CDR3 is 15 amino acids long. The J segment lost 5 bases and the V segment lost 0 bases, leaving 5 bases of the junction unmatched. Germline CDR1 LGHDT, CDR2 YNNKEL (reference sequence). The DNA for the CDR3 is TGTGCCAGCAGCCAAGAGCTAGCGGGGAGCCACGAGCAGTACTTC. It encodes CASSQELAGSHEQYF.

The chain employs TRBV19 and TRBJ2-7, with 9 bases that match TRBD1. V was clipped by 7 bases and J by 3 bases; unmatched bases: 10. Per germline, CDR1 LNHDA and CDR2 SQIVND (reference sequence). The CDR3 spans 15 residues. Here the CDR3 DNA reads TGTGCCAGTACACCCAGGACAGGGGCCATCTACGAGCAGTACTTC. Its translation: CASTPRTGAIYEQYF.

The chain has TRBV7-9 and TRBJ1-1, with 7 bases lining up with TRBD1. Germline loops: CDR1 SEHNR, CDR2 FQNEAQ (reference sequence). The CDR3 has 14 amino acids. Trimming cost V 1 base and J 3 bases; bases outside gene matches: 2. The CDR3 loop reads CASSLEQGYTEAFF. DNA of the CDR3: TGTGCCAGCAGCTTAGAACAGGGGTACACTGAAGCTTTCTTT.

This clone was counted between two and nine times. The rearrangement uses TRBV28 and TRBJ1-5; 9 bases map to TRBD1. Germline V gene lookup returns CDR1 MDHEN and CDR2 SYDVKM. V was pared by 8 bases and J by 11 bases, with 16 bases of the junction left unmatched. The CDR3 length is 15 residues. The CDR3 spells CASLTGGANVRAQHF. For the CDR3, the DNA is TGTGCCAGCTTAACAGGGGGCGCGAATGTTAGGGCCCAGCATTTT.